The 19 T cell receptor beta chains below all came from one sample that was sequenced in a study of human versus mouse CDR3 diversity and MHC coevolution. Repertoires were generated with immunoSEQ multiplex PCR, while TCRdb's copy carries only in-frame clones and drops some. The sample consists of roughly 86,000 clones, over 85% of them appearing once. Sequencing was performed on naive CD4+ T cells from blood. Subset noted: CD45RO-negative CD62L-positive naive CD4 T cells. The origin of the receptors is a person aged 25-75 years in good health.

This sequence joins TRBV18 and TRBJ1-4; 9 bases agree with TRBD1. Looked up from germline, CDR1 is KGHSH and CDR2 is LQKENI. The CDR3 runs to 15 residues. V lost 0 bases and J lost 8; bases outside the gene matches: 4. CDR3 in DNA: TGTGCCAGCTCACCACCGGACAGGGGTCGGGAAAAACTGTTTTTT. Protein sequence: CASSPPDRGREKLFF. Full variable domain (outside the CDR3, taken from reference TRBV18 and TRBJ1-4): NAGVMQNPRHLVRRRGQEARLRCSPMKGHSHVYWYRQLPEEGLKFMVYLQKENIIDESGMPKERFSAEFPKEGPSILRIQQVVRGDSAAYFCASSPPDRGREKLFFGSGTQLSVL.

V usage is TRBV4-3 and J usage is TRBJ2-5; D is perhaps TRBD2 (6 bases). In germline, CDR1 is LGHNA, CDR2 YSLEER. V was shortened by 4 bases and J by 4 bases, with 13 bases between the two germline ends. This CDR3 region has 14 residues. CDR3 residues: CASSLGVGGETQYF. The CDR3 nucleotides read TGCGCCAGCAGCCTCGGTGTGGGGGGAGAGACCCAGTACTTC.

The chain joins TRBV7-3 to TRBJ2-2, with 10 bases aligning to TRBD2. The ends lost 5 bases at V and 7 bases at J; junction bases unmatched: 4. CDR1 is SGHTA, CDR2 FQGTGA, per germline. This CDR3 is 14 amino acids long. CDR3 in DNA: TGTGCCAGCAGCCTTCAGCGGGGGGGCGGGGAGCTGTTTTTT. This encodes CASSLQRGGGELFF.

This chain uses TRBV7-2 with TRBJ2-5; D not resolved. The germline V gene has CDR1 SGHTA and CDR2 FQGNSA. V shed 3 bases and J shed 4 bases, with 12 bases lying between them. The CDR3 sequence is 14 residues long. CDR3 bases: TGTGCCAGCAGCTTTAGCACCCTTGGAGAGACCCAGTACTTC. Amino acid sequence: CASSFSTLGETQYF.

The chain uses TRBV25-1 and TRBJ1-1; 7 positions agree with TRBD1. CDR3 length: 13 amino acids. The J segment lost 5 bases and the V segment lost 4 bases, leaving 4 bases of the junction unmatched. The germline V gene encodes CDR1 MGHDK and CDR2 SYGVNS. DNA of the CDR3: TGTGCCAGCAGTGCCCTACAGGGGACTGAAGCTTTCTTT. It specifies CASSALQGTEAFF. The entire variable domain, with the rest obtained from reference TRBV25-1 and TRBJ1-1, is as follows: EADIYQTPRYLVIGTGKKITLECSQTMGHDKMYWYQQDPGMELHLIHYSYGVNSTEKGDLSSESTVSRIRTEHFPLTLESARPSHTSQYLCASSALQGTEAFFGQGTRLTVV.

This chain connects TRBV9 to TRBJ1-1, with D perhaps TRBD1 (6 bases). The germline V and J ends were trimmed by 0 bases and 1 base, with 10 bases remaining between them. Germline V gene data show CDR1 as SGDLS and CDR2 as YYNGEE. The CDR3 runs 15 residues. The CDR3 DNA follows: TGTGCCAGCAGCGTAGAGGGCAGGGGGAACACTGAAGCTTTCTTT. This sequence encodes CASSVEGRGNTEAFF.

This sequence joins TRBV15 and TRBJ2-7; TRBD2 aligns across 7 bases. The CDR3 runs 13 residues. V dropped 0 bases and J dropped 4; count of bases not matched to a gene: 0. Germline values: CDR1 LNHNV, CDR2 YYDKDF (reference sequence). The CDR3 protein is CATSREGGYEQYF. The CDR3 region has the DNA TGTGCCACCAGCAGAGAGGGGGGGTACGAGCAGTACTTC.

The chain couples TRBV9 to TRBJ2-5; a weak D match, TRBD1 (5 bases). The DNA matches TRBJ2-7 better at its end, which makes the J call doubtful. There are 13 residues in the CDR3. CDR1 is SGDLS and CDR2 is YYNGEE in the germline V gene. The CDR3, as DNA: TGTGCCAGCAGCGTAGAACAGGATTACGAGCAGTACTTC. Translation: CASSVEQDYEQYF.

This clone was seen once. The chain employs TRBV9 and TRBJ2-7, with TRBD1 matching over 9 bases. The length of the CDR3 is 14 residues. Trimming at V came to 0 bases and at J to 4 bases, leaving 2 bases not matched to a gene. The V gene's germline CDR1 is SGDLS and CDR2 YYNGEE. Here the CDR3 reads CASSVAGQGYEQYF. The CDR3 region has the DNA TGTGCCAGCAGCGTAGCTGGACAGGGGTACGAGCAGTACTTC. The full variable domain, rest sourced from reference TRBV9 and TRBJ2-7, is DSGVTQTPKHLITATGQRVTLRCSPRSGDLSVYWYQQSLDQGLQFLIQYYNGEERAKGNILERFSAQQFPDLHSELNLSSLELGDSALYFCASSVAGQGYEQYFGPGTRLTVT.

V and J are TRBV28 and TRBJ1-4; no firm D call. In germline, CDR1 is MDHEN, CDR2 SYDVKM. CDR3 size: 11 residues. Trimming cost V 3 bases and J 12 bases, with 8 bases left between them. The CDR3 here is CASSFRVELFF. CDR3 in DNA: TGTGCCAGCAGTTTTCGAGTTGAACTGTTTTTT.

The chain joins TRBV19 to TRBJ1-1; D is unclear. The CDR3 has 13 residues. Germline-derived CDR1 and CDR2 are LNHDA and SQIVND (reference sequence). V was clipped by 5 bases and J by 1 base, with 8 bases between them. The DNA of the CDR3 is TGTGCCAGTAGTGTGGGAGGGAACACTGAAGCTTTCTTT. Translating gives CASSVGGNTEAFF.

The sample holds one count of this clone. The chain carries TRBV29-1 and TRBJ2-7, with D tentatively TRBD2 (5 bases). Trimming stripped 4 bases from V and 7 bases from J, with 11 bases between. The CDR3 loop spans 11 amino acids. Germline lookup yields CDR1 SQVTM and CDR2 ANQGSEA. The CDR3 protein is CSVGVEVEQYF. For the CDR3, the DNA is TGCAGCGTTGGGGTGGAGGTTGAGCAGTACTTC.

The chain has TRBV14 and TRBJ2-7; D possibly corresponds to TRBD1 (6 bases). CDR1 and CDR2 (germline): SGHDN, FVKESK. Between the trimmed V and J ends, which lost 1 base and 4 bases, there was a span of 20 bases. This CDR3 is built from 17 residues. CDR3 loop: CASSQGLLRDTSYEQYF. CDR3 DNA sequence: TGTGCCAGCAGCCAAGGGTTACTCCGGGACACGTCTTACGAGCAGTACTTC.

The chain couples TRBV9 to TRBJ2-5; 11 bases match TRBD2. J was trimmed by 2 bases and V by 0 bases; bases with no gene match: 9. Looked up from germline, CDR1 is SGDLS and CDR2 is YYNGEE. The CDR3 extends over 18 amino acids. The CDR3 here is CASSVGLAGGGLQETQYF. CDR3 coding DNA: TGTGCCAGCAGCGTAGGTCTAGCGGGAGGTGGGTTACAAGAGACCCAGTACTTC. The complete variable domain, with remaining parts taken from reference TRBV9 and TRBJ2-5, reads DSGVTQTPKHLITATGQRVTLRCSPRSGDLSVYWYQQSLDQGLQFLIQYYNGEERAKGNILERFSAQQFPDLHSELNLSSLELGDSALYFCASSVGLAGGGLQETQYFGPGTRLLVL.

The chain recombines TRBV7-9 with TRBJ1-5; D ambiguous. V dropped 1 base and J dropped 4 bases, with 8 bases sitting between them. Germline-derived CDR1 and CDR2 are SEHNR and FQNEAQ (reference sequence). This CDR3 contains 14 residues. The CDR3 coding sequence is TGTGCCAGCAGCTTAGATATAGTTAATCAGCCCCAGCATTTT. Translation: CASSLDIVNQPQHF.

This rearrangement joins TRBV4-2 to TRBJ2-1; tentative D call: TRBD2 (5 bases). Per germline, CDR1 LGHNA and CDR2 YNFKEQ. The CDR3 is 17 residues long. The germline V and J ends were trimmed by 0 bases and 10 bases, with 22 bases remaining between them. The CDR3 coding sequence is TGTGCCAGCAGCCAAGAGGAGCGCGGCACGCTCCGAGGGGAGCAGTTCTTC. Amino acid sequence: CASSQEERGTLRGEQFF.

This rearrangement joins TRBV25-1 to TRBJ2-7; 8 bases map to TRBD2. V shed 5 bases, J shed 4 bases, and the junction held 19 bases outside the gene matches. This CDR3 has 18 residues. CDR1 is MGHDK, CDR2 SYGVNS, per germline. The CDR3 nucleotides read TGTGCCAGCAGTCCCCTGGAGGGAGCGGGAGCAAGTTGGTACGAGCAGTACTTC. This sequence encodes CASSPLEGAGASWYEQYF.

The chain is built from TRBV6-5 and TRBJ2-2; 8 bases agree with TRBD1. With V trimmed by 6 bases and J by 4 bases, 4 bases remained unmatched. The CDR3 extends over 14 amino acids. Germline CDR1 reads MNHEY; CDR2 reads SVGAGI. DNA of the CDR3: TGTGCCAGCAGACGACAGGGGACCACCGGGGAGCTGTTTTTT. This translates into CASRRQGTTGELFF.

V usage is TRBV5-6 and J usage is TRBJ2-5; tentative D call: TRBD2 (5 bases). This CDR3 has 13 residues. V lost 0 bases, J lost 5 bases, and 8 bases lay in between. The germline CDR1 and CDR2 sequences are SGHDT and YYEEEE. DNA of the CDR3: TGTGCCAGCAGCTTGGCAACGGGGGAGACCCAGTACTTC. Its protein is CASSLATGETQYF.